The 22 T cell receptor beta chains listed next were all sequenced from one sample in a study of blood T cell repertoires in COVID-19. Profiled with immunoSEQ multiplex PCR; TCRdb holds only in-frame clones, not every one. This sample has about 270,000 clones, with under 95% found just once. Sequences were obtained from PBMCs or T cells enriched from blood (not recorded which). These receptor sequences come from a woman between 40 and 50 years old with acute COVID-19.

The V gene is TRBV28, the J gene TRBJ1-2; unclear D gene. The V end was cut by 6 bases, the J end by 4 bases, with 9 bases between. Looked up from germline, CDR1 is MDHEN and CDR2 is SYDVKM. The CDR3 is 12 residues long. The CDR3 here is CASSPPVYGYTF. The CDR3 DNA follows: TGTGCCAGCAGCCCCCCGGTCTATGGCTACACCTTC.

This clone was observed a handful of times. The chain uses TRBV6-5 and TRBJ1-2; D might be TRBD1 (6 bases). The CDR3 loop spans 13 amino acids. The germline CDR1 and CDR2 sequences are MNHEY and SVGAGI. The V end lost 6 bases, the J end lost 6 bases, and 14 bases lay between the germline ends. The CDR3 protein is CASRDNRVHGYTF. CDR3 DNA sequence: TGTGCCAGCAGGGACAACAGGGTCCATGGCTACACCTTC.

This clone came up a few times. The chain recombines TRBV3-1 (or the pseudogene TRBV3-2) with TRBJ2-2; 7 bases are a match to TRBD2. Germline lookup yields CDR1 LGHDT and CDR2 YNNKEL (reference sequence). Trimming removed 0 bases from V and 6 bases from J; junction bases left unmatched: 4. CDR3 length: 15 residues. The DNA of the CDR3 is TGTGCCAGCAGCCAAGAGCGGGAGTATCCCGGGGAGCTGTTTTTT. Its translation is CASSQEREYPGELFF.

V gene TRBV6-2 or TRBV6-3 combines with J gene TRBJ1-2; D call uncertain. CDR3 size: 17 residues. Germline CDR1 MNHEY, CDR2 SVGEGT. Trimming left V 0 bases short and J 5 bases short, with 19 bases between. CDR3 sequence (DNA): TGTGCCAGCAGTTACTCGCGGCGACGGGAGGATACATATGGCTACACCTTC. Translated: CASSYSRRREDTYGYTF.

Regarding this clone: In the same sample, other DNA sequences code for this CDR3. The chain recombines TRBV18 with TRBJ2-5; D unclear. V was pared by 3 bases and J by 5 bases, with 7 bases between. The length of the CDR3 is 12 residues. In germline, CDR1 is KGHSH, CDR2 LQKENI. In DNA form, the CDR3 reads TGTGCCAGCTCACCTAGCTCGGAGACCCAGTACTTC. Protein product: CASSPSSETQYF.

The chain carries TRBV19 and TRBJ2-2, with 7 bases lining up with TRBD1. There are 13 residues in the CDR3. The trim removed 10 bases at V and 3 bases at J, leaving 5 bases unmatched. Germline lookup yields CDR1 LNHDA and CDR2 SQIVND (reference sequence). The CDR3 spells CAIQGRDTGELFF. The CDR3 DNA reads TGTGCCATACAGGGGCGGGACACCGGGGAGCTGTTTTTT.

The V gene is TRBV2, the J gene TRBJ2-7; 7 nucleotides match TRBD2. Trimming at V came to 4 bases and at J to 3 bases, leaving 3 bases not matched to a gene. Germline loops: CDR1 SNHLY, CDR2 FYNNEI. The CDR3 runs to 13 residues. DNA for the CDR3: TGTGCCAGCAGTGGGCCTAGCGGCTACGAGCAGTACTTC. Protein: CASSGPSGYEQYF.

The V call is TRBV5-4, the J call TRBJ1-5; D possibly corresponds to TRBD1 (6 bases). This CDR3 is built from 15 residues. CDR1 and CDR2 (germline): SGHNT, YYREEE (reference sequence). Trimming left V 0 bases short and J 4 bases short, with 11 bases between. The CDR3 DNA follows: TGTGCCAGCAGCTTGGACCAGGGGCGAAATCAGCCCCAGCATTTT. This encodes CASSLDQGRNQPQHF.

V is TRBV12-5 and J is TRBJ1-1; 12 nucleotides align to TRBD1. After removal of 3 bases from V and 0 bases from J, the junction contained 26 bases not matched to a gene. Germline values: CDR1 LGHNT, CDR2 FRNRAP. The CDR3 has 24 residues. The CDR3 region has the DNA TGTGCTAGTGGTTTCCTACTCCCGGGACAGGGGGCGCCCAAGGCGGGCCTCATGAACACTGAAGCTTTCTTT. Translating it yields CASGFLLPGQGAPKAGLMNTEAFF.

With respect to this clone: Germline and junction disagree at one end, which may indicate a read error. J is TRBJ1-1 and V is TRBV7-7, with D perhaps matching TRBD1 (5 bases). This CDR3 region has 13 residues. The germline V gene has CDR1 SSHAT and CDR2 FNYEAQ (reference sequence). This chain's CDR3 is CASSLWGGSEAFF. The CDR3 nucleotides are TGTGCTAGCAGCTTATGGGGGGGGAGTGAAGCTTTCTTT.

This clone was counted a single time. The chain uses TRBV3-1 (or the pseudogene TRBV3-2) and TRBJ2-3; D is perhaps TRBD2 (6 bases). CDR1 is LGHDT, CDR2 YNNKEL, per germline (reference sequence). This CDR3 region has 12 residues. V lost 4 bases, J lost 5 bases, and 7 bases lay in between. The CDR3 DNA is TGTGCCAGCAGCCTGGGGGGAGATACGCAGTATTTT. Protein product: CASSLGGDTQYF.

CDR3 in DNA: TGCGCCAGCAGATCTTCCTTAGCGGGAGGGCCCCACGAGCAGTACTTC. Amino acid sequence: CASRSSLAGGPHEQYF. This chain connects TRBV5-1 to TRBJ2-7; TRBD2 matches 11 bases. This CDR3 is 16 amino acids long. CDR1 is SGHRS, CDR2 YFSETQ, per germline. The V gene end was trimmed by 5 bases and the J gene end by 5 bases; junction bases not matched to a gene: 12.

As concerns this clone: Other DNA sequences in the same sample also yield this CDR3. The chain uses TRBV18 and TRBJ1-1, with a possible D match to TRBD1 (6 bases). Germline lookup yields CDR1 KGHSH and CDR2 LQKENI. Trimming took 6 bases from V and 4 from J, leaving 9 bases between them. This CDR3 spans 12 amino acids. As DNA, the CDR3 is TGTGCCAGCTCCTCCAGGGGCACTGAAGCTTTCTTT. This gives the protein CASSSRGTEAFF.

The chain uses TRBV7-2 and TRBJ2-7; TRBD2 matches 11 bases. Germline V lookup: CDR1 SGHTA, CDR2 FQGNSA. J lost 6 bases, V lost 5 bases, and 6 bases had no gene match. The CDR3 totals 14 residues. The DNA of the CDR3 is TGTGCCAGCAGCGCCTTAGCGGGGGGGCGCGAGCAGTACTTC. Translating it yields CASSALAGGREQYF.

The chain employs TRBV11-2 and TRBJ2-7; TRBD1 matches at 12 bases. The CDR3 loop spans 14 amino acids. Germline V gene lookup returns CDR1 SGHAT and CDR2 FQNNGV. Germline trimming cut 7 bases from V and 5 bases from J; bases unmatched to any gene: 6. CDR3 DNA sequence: TGTGCCAGCAACCGGGGGACAGGGGGCGACGAGCAGTACTTC. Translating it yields CASNRGTGGDEQYF.

The CDR3 region is CASSSQHPDTQYF. The CDR3, as DNA: TGTGCCAGCAGCTCCCAACACCCAGATACGCAGTATTTT. The chain is built from TRBV7-2 and TRBJ2-3; no firm D call. With 4 bases removed from V and 4 bases from J, the gap between germline ends came to 9 bases. CDR3 length equals 13 residues. Germline CDR1 SGHTA, CDR2 FQGNSA. Variable domain in full (rest from reference TRBV7-2 and TRBJ2-3): GAGVSQSPSNKVTEKGKDVELRCDPISGHTALYWYRQSLGQGLEFLIYFQGNSAPDKSGLPSDRFSAERTGGSVSTLTIQRTQQEDSAVYLCASSSQHPDTQYFGPGTRLTVL.

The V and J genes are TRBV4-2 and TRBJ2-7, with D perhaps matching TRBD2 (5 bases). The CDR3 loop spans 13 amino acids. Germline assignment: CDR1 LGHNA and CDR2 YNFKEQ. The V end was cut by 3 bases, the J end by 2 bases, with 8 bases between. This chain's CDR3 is CASSHSGPYEQYF. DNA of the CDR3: TGTGCCAGCAGCCACAGCGGACCCTACGAGCAGTACTTC.

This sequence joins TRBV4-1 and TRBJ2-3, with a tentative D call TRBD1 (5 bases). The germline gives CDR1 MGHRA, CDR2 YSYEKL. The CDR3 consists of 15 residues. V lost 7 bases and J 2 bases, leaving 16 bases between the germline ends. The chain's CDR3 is CASKSTGLTTDTQYF. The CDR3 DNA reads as TGCGCCAGCAAGAGTACAGGCCTCACCACAGATACGCAGTATTTT.

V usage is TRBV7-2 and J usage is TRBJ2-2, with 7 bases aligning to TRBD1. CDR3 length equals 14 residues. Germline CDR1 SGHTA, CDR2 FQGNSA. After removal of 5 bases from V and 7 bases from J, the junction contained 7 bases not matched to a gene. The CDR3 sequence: CASSANRGFGELFF. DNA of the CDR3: TGTGCCAGCAGCGCCAACAGGGGTTTCGGGGAGCTGTTTTTT.

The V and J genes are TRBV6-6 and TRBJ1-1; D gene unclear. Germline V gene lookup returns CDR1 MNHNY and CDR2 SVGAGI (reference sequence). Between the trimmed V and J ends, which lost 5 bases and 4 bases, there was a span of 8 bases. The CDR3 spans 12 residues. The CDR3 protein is CASSRIGTEAFF. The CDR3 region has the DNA TGTGCCAGCAGTCGTATCGGCACTGAAGCTTTCTTT.

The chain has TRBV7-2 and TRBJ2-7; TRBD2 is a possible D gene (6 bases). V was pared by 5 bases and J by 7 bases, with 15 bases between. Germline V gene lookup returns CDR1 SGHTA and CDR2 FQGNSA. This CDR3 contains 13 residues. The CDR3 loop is CASSPRGLAEQYF. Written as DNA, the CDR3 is TGTGCCAGCAGCCCTCGGGGGTTGGCGGAGCAGTACTTC.

The CDR3 is CASSLRRGAQIKETQYF. In DNA form, the CDR3 reads TGTGCCAGCAGCTTACGGCGGGGGGCCCAGATAAAAGAGACCCAGTACTTC. The V and J genes are TRBV7-9 and TRBJ2-5; TRBD2 agrees at 8 bases. Germline CDR1 and CDR2: SEHNR and FQNEAQ (reference sequence). The V gene end was trimmed by 2 bases and the J gene end by 3 bases; junction bases not matched to a gene: 11. The CDR3 totals 17 residues.